In its sample, the clone carrying this T cell receptor (beta chain) was seen a few times. Antigen specificity is unknown. The data were obtained in a study of identical twins. Study-wide results and limits: Instead of following the same donors, the conclusions were based on cross-sectional statistical analysis. Compared with models, monozygotic twins showed more out-of-frame TCR alpha sharing. While abundant cord blood beta clonotypes carried fewer insertions, memory repertoires showed no such pattern.

One entry per CDR3 protein, called by TCRdb with MiXCR from the 5' RACE reads. This sample yields 500,000 or so distinct CDR3 sequences, of which over 12% are seen a single time; around 0.52% belongs to the top ten. CDR3 length: 15 amino acids. The V gene's germline CDR1 is DFQATT and CDR2 SNEGSKA (reference sequence). The V gene lost 4 bases and the J gene lost 10 bases, with 23 bases spanning the gap. This sample was also put to use in a study of yellow fever vaccine responses in identical twins.

This receptor was identified in a woman younger than 35 in good health. V and J are TRBV20-1 and TRBJ2-1; TRBD1 is a possible D gene (5 bases). The sequenced sample consisted of CD4+ T cells sorted from blood. CDR3 in amino acids: CSAISLAERKGEQFF. Here the CDR3 DNA reads TGCAGTGCTATCAGTCTCGCGGAGCGAAAGGGGGAGCAGTTCTTC.